This T cell receptor (beta chain) was identified during a study of STAT5B mutations in CD4+ large granular lymphocyte leukemia. Between the trimmed V and J ends, which lost 10 bases and 5 bases, there was a span of 14 bases. The CDR3 has 12 residues. Germline V gene data show CDR1 as WSHSY and CDR2 as SAAADI. TCRdb's copy holds only in-frame clones and misses some; the assay was immunoSEQ multiplex PCR. This sample has some 21,000 clones; 70% occur once, and the top ten carry about 32%. The J gene is TRBJ2-5, the V gene TRBV10-2; D gene unclear. Sequencing input: CD4+ T cells from blood buffy coats. This sequence was found in a human donor in good health. The CDR3 DNA follows: TGCGCCACCACCTCTCTTACTGAGACCCAGTACTTC. Amino acids: CATTSLTETQYF.